This TCR beta chain emerged from a study of shared clonotypes between healthy human individuals. General study points: The four-donor shared clonotypes exceeded non-shared clonotypes in generation probability, with non-shared ones scoring lower. The study generally estimated greater richness for naive than memory subsets.

Data came from immunoSEQ multiplex PCR; TCRdb stores just in-frame clones and leaves some out. The sample lists over a million clones; roughly 96% were seen once. To note about this clone: Its antigen is as yet unknown.

Material: naive CD4+ T cells sorted from blood. Specified subset: CD45RA+ positively selected. The receptor's source is a man aged 25-45 years in good health.

This CDR3 is CASSMVGYEQYF. Written as DNA, the CDR3 is TGTGCCAGTAGTATGGTTGGATACGAGCAGTACTTC. This chain joins TRBV19 and TRBJ2-7; D is unclear. CDR1 and CDR2 from the germline V gene are LNHDA and SQIVND (reference sequence). The CDR3 contains 12 residues. Trimming shortened V by 3 bases and J by 4 bases, and 7 bases separated the two germline ends.